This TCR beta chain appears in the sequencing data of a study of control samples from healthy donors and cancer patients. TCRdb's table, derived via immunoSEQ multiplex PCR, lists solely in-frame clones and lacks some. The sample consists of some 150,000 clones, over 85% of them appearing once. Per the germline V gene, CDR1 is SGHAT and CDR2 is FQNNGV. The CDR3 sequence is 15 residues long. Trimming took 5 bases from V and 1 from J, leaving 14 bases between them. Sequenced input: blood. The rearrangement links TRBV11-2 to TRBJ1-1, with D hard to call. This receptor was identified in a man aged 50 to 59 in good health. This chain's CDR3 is CASSPVGRKNTEAFF. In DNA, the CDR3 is TGTGCCAGCAGCCCGGTAGGGAGGAAGAACACTGAAGCTTTCTTT.